This TCR beta chain originates from a study of T cells after posttransplantation cyclophosphamide (dated by TCRdb to about 2016). For the wider study: Using TRB sequencing, the study followed how the T cell repertoire reconstituted after myeloablative bone marrow transplantation in which posttransplantation cyclophosphamide served as GVHD prophylaxis. Samples from roughly 35 PTCy-treated patients, along with samples from roughly 15 of their related bone marrow donors, underwent antigen receptor sequencing. Blood from all 34 PTCy patients with 1-year posttransplant specimens was subjected to TRB sequencing. In 3 patients, up to roughly 3 additional blood samples taken between 2 and 5.2 years after transplant also underwent TRB sequencing, as did pretransplant blood from 4 patients. TRA and TRB clonality were tightly correlated in about ten samples, so subsequent TCR analyses focused on TRB only. Public TRB sequences were compared against a database of over 3,000 sequences linked to responses to pathogens, tumor antigens, self-antigens and alloantigens.

The germline V gene specifies SNHLY as CDR1 and FYNNEI as CDR2. Including cysteine and phenylalanine, the CDR3 has 13 amino acids. CDR3 DNA only is kept here, 39 bases in frame from base 1. The germline ends are 9 bases apart after V is trimmed by 6 bases and J by 1 base. Related bone marrow donors provided peripheral blood samples on the day of marrow donation. Mononuclear cells from peripheral blood and bone marrow were separated by Ficoll-Hypaque density centrifugation and then cryopreserved. Broad study findings and their caveats: The TRB repertoires of T cells infiltrating skin or GI tract showed only limited overlap with the TRB repertoires of T cells in blood. Across the roughly 48 patients, TRB clonality was highly associated with recipient CMV seropositivity and CMV reactivation, and diversity with PTCy was similar to that in the CNI/methotrexate controls. Donor-recipient similarity was low at 1-2 months but rose over the first year, and later blood repertoires were often dominated by donor CD8+ memory clones.

This clone was counted only a few times. It lacks a known antigen. The record has no base qualities; no much larger clone is one base away. TRB sequencing used genomic DNA with the immunoSEQ assay at survey resolution or the hsTCRB kit. The authors processed their data as follows. The immunoSEQ software handled the initial read processing, while the LymphoSeq R package was used for the repertoire analyses. Clonality was calculated as 1 minus normalized Shannon entropy, and the Gini coefficient was also calculated for each TRB dataset. To infer phenotypes in unsorted samples, TRB sequences from sorted subsets of the recipient or donor were mapped onto unsorted samples from the same recipient. In TCRdb, the immuneACCESS table is reduced to in-frame sequences with V and J assigned. These tables do not hold every clone; where another copy was compared, an unresolved V gene accounts for under half, and the others remain unexplained. V and J calls and clone size come straight from that table; D and trimming were deduced from the DNA. This sample is represented by 45,000 or so clones; 92% of them were singletons. 3% to 3.5% of the sample is in the top ten clones.

The TCR comes from a woman aged 50 to 60 in good health and a related stem cell transplant donor. The sequencing input was PBMCs. Rearrangement joined TRBV2 to TRBJ1-1; the D gene is not confidently resolved. Read as DNA, the sequence is TGTGCCAGCAGCCCACAGAGGAACACTGAAGCTTTCTTT. Its amino acids are CASSPQRNTEAFF.